This T cell receptor (beta chain) is from a study of T-cell reconstitution after alpha-beta-depleted transplantation in children. Unique molecular identifiers were incorporated when the TCRbeta library was constructed. Via MiXCR, TCRdb re-called the PCR reads, giving one row per CDR3 protein. The table shows a few hundred thousand distinct CDR3 sequences, with roughly 24% occurring only once. CDR1 and CDR2 (germline): SQVTM, ANQGSEA. The CDR3 consists of 13 residues. Trimming removed 3 bases from V and 3 bases from J, with 11 bases in between. Broader study findings: Expanded graft clones, several hundred of them, were reportedly the source of alpha-beta T cells about two months after transplant. Surviving recipient T cells and thymic progenitors produced the high day-60 TCRbeta diversity seen in some patients.

On this clonotype: Its antigen is unknown.

Sequencing used PBMCs, obtained before TCRalphabeta/CD19-depleted stem cell transplant. The TCR was taken from a girl under 10 years old with Fanconi anemia, due to receive a stem cell transplant. The chain carries TRBV29-1 and TRBJ2-5, with no clear D. The CDR3 region has the DNA TGCAGCGTTGACCCGGGCCGGGAAGAGACCCAGTACTTC. The encoded protein is CSVDPGREETQYF.